Below are 28 T cell receptor beta chains sequenced from a single sample in a study of T cell clones after liver transplantation. Method: immunoSEQ multiplex PCR; TCRdb's copy keeps in-frame clones and lacks some. The sample consists of 93,000 or so clones, about 80% of them appearing once. The sample consisted of CD4+ T cells from blood, taken around 4 years after liver transplant. The receptor set was obtained from a human patient who received a liver transplant. The T cells may come from the graft donor.

The chain joins TRBV5-1 to TRBJ1-6; D is uncertain. Germline CDR1 SGHRS, CDR2 YFSETQ. The CDR3 spans 13 residues. Trimming pared 2 bases from V and 8 bases from J, leaving 8 bases between. The CDR3 sequence is CASSFNQDSPLHF. CDR3 DNA: TGCGCCAGCAGCTTTAACCAGGATTCACCCCTCCACTTT.

The rearrangement links TRBV10-1 to TRBJ1-1; 7 bases align to TRBD1. This CDR3 is 15 amino acids long. Trimming removed 0 bases from V and 6 bases from J; junction bases left unmatched: 7. The germline V gene encodes CDR1 WNHNN and CDR2 SYGVQD (reference sequence). Here the CDR3 reads CASSESNRGESEAFF. CDR3 bases: TGCGCCAGCAGTGAGTCGAACAGGGGAGAATCTGAAGCTTTCTTT.

CDR3 residues: CASSQLAGVVYEQFF. The DNA of the CDR3 is TGCGCCAGCAGCCAGCTAGCGGGGGTGGTATATGAGCAGTTCTTC. The chain has TRBV4-3 and TRBJ2-1; 10 bases align to TRBD2. V was pared by 3 bases and J by 8 bases, with 7 bases of the junction left unmatched. This CDR3 contains 15 residues. Germline loops: CDR1 LGHNA, CDR2 YSLEER.

V gene TRBV5-6 combines with J gene TRBJ2-3; 12 positions match TRBD2. V was clipped by 4 bases and J by 6 bases; unmatched bases: 18. The CDR3 is 19 residues long. Germline loops: CDR1 SGHDT, CDR2 YYEEEE. In DNA, the CDR3 is TGTGCCAGCAGCAGGTGGACTAGCGGGATCCCCGGGTGGCCGGATACGCAGTATTTT. This sequence encodes CASSRWTSGIPGWPDTQYF.

The table lists this clone with a few counts. The gene calls are TRBV19 and TRBJ1-5, with D uncertain. This CDR3 contains 15 residues. The germline V gene has CDR1 LNHDA and CDR2 SQIVND (reference sequence). V was trimmed by 0 bases and J by 1 base, leaving 7 bases between them. CDR3 protein: CASSIEGSSNQPQHF. CDR3 nucleotide sequence: TGTGCCAGTAGTATAGAGGGTTCCAGCAATCAGCCCCAGCATTTT.

This chain uses TRBV28 with TRBJ1-5, with 7 positions matching TRBD1. Germline trimming cut 5 bases from V and 4 bases from J; bases unmatched to any gene: 5. The CDR3 has 14 residues. Germline CDR1 is MDHEN and CDR2 is SYDVKM. The CDR3 DNA sequence: TGTGCCAGCAGTACACAGGGGACAAATCAGCCCCAGCATTTT. Translation gives CASSTQGTNQPQHF.

This clone was detected ten times or more. The chain carries TRBV5-5 and TRBJ1-5; possible D gene TRBD1, 5 bases. This CDR3 has 14 residues. Trimming removed 2 bases from V and 4 bases from J, with 10 bases in between. The germline V gene has CDR1 SGHKS and CDR2 YYEKEE (reference sequence). CDR3 coding DNA: TGTGCCAGCAGCTTTGGGACGGAGAATCAGCCCCAGCATTTT. This encodes CASSFGTENQPQHF.

The rearrangement links TRBV6-1 to TRBJ1-5; D gene uncertain. The V gene's germline CDR1 is MNHNS and CDR2 SASEGT. Trimming left V 1 base short and J 7 bases short, with 8 bases between. This CDR3 is 13 amino acids long. CDR3 nucleotide sequence: TGTGCCAGCAGTGAAGATCCTAGGCAGCCCCAGCATTTT. This translates into CASSEDPRQPQHF.

This clone was recorded once. The DNA of the CDR3 is TGTGCCAGCAGCCGGGGACTAGCGGGGGGACGCACAGATACGCAGTATTTT. It codes for CASSRGLAGGRTDTQYF. The V call is TRBV7-6, the J call TRBJ2-3; 15 bases are a match to TRBD2. V trimming: 5 bases; J trimming: 1 base; junction bases outside the gene matches: 4. CDR3 length equals 17 residues. Looked up from germline, CDR1 is SGHVS and CDR2 is FNYEAQ.

This chain joins TRBV6-6 and TRBJ1-6; D possibly corresponds to TRBD1 (5 bases). The CDR3 has 15 amino acids. V was shortened by 7 bases and J by 0 bases, with 10 bases between the two germline ends. Germline lookup yields CDR1 MNHNY and CDR2 SVGAGI (reference sequence). The CDR3 sequence is CASTEDSSYNSPLHF. The CDR3, as DNA: TGTGCCAGCACCGAAGACAGCTCCTATAATTCACCCCTCCACTTT.

V is TRBV2 and J is TRBJ2-7, with D hard to call. V gave up 6 bases and J gave up 1 base, with 10 bases separating them. CDR1 and CDR2 (germline): SNHLY, FYNNEI. This CDR3 contains 13 residues. CDR3 residues: CASSPGESYEQYF. The CDR3 DNA sequence: TGTGCCAGCAGCCCCGGAGAATCCTACGAGCAGTACTTC.

The V gene is TRBV15, the J gene TRBJ1-6; D gene unclear. The CDR3 extends over 14 amino acids. The V end lost 1 base, the J end lost 7 bases, and 8 bases lay between the germline ends. Germline CDR1 reads LNHNV; CDR2 reads YYDKDF (reference sequence). DNA of the CDR3: TGTGCCACCAGCAGAGCTCTCGGGAATTCACCCCTCCACTTT. Protein sequence: CATSRALGNSPLHF.

With respect to this clone: The sample contains more than one DNA sequence encoding this CDR3. The chain links TRBV5-1 to TRBJ1-3, with D possibly being TRBD1 (5 bases). Trimming pared 0 bases from V and 4 bases from J, leaving 14 bases between. This CDR3 has 16 amino acids. The germline V gene encodes CDR1 SGHRS and CDR2 YFSETQ. CDR3 DNA sequence: TGCGCCAGCAGCTTGGCGGGGACCCAGCTCGGAAACACCATATATTTT. Its protein is CASSLAGTQLGNTIYF.

V usage is TRBV6-4 and J usage is TRBJ1-2; D remains ambiguous. V was clipped by 4 bases and J by 8 bases, with 17 bases between them. This CDR3 region has 14 residues. Germline V gene data show CDR1 as MRHNA and CDR2 as SNTAGT. The CDR3 here is CASSATGPSGGYTF. The CDR3 DNA sequence: TGTGCCAGCAGTGCAACGGGTCCTAGTGGAGGCTACACCTTC.

The chain has TRBV7-9 and TRBJ2-2; 7 bases line up with TRBD1. The CDR3 spans 15 residues. The germline V gene encodes CDR1 SEHNR and CDR2 FQNEAQ (reference sequence). Trimming at V came to 6 bases and at J to 3 bases, leaving 7 bases not matched to a gene. The CDR3 is CASSRDRAYTGELFF. The CDR3 nucleotides are TGTGCCAGCAGTCGTGACAGGGCCTACACCGGGGAGCTGTTTTTT.

This clone was recorded only once. CDR3 nucleotide sequence: TGTGCCAGCAGTGGACTAGCGTGGAACACCGGGGAGCTGTTTTTT. Amino acids: CASSGLAWNTGELFF. V usage is TRBV6-1 and J usage is TRBJ2-2; 8 bases align to TRBD2. Germline V gene lookup returns CDR1 MNHNS and CDR2 SASEGT. The CDR3 sequence is 15 residues long. Unmatched junction bases numbered 2, after V lost 4 bases and J lost 1 base.

The chain carries TRBV2 and TRBJ1-1; no clear D gene. The germline V gene has CDR1 SNHLY and CDR2 FYNNEI. Trimming took 5 bases from V and 8 from J, leaving 9 bases between them. This CDR3 is 11 amino acids long. CDR3 protein: CASSHEMEAFF. CDR3 DNA: TGTGCCAGCAGTCACGAAATGGAAGCTTTCTTT.

The gene calls are TRBV30 and TRBJ2-3; 8 bases fit TRBD2. Germline V CDR1 and CDR2: GTSNPN, SVGIG (reference sequence). The CDR3 extends over 16 amino acids. Trimming cost V 3 bases and J 1 base; bases outside gene matches: 9. CDR3 region: CAWSGLGGRRTDTQYF. In DNA, the CDR3 is TGTGCCTGGAGCGGGTTAGGCGGGAGGCGCACAGATACGCAGTATTTT. Drawing the rest from reference TRBV30 and TRBJ2-3, the complete variable domain is SQTIHQWPATLVQPVGSPLSLECTVEGTSNPNLYWYRQAAGRGLQLLFYSVGIGQISSEVPQNLSASRPQDRQFILSSKKLLLSDSGFYLCAWSGLGGRRTDTQYFGPGTRLTVL.

The genes are TRBV7-8 and TRBJ1-5; 10 bases are shared with TRBD1. Germline V CDR1 and CDR2: SGHVS, FQNEAQ. The ends lost 5 bases at V and 2 bases at J; junction bases unmatched: 12. This CDR3 has 18 residues. CDR3 sequence (DNA): TGTGCCAGCAGCAACCCGGGACAGGGGATCATTCGCAATCAGCCCCAGCATTTT. Its protein is CASSNPGQGIIRNQPQHF.

The chain has TRBV4-1 and TRBJ1-5; TRBD1 aligns across 8 bases. Losses at the gene ends were 0 bases for V and 0 bases for J; bases not matched to a gene: 10. Germline-derived CDR1 and CDR2 are MGHRA and YSYEKL. The CDR3 spans 19 residues. CDR3: CASSQDLQGATHSNQPQHF. The CDR3 region has the DNA TGCGCCAGCAGCCAAGATCTGCAGGGGGCGACCCATAGCAATCAGCCCCAGCATTTT.

The chain employs TRBV5-1 and TRBJ2-2; no reliable D call. Trimming took off 0 bases at V and 1 base at J, with 7 bases between the two ends. Germline V CDR1 and CDR2: SGHRS, YFSETQ. This CDR3 has 15 amino acids. This CDR3 reads CASSLGHMNTGELFF. The CDR3 DNA reads TGCGCCAGCAGCTTGGGGCACATGAACACCGGGGAGCTGTTTTTT.

The chain carries TRBV6-1 and TRBJ2-1; 7 nucleotides agree with TRBD2. Germline V gives CDR1 MNHNS, CDR2 SASEGT. V trimming: 10 bases; J trimming: 8 bases; junction bases outside the gene matches: 14. This CDR3 comprises 14 residues. The CDR3 bases are TGTGCCACACCCGGGACTAAGGCCCGTGATGAGCAGTTCTTC. Residues: CATPGTKARDEQFF.

The CDR3 bases are TGCGCCAGCAGCCAAAGCCCAGGGACGGGCTCCTATAATTCACCCCTCCACTTT. Amino acids: CASSQSPGTGSYNSPLHF. The chain recombines TRBV4-3 with TRBJ1-6; a possible D gene is TRBD1 (5 bases). Trimming pared 2 bases from V and 0 bases from J, leaving 14 bases between. The length of the CDR3 is 18 residues. Germline-derived CDR1 and CDR2 are LGHNA and YSLEER.

J is TRBJ1-1 and V is TRBV11-2; 11 bases are a match to TRBD1. Germline CDR1 and CDR2: SGHAT and FQNNGV. This CDR3 contains 17 residues. J lost 6 bases, V lost 5 bases, and 14 bases had no gene match. DNA for the CDR3: TGTGCCAGCAGCAAAGGCTCGTTTTGGGACAGGGGGTCTGAAGCTTTCTTT. Translation: CASSKGSFWDRGSEAFF.

V usage is TRBV9 and J usage is TRBJ2-3; 11 bases align to TRBD1. Germline CDR1 reads SGDLS; CDR2 reads YYNGEE. The V segment lost 0 bases and the J segment 4 bases; nucleotides outside the gene matches: 4. The CDR3 length is 16 residues. CDR3 coding DNA: TGTGCCAGCAGCGTAGTCCGGACAGGGGGCTCAGATACGCAGTATTTT. Protein: CASSVVRTGGSDTQYF.

This chain's CDR3 is CASRTRTNYGYTF. The CDR3 DNA reads TGTGCCAGCAGGACACGAACCAACTATGGCTACACCTTC. The chain carries TRBV28 and TRBJ1-2, with D hard to call. The germline V and J ends were trimmed by 6 bases and 2 bases, with 10 bases remaining between them. Germline V gives CDR1 MDHEN, CDR2 SYDVKM. The CDR3 sequence is 13 residues long.

The chain joins TRBV4-2 to TRBJ2-5, with D perhaps matching TRBD2 (5 bases). This CDR3 contains 14 residues. V was cut by 4 bases and J by 0 bases, with 9 bases left in between. Germline loops: CDR1 LGHNA, CDR2 YNFKEQ. The CDR3 here is CASSPGEHQETQYF. In nucleotides, the CDR3 is TGTGCCAGCAGCCCCGGGGAACACCAAGAGACCCAGTACTTC.

The sample holds a few counts of this clone. The chain joins TRBV9 to TRBJ1-2; 7 bases match TRBD1. Germline V lookup: CDR1 SGDLS, CDR2 YYNGEE. The V segment lost 0 bases and the J segment 5 bases; nucleotides outside the gene matches: 10. This CDR3 contains 16 residues. CDR3 loop: CASSVGQGGTAYGYTF. The CDR3 DNA reads TGTGCCAGCAGCGTAGGCCAAGGGGGGACAGCATATGGCTACACCTTC.